Below are 25 T cell receptor beta chains sequenced from a single sample in a study of early T cells in non-severe SARS-CoV-2 infection. TCRdb fed the 5' RACE reads into MiXCR, producing one record per CDR3 protein. The data show about 40,000 distinct CDR3 sequences, approximately 5% seen once. Sequencing was carried out using whole blood. The origin of the receptors is an adult who was a healthcare worker with PCR-confirmed SARS-CoV-2 infection or an uninfected control (not recorded which).

There are many counts of this clonotype. The V gene is TRBV13, the J gene TRBJ2-7; 11 bases map to TRBD2. V lost 4 bases, J lost 2 bases, and 4 bases stayed unmatched. Germline V gives CDR1 PRHDT, CDR2 FYEKMQ (reference sequence). The length of the CDR3 is 15 residues. CDR3 residues: CASSSRLAGPYEQYF. Written as DNA, the CDR3 is TGTGCCAGCAGCTCGCGACTAGCGGGACCCTACGAGCAGTACTTC.

There are many counts of this clonotype. The gene calls are TRBV20-1 and TRBJ1-1; D remains unclear. The V end was cut by 0 bases, the J end by 3 bases, with 17 bases between. Germline lookup yields CDR1 DFQATT and CDR2 SNEGSKA (reference sequence). CDR3 size: 16 residues. DNA for the CDR3: TGCAGTGCTAGAGACTGGTCAAGGGCTCTTGACACTGAAGCTTTCTTT. Amino acid sequence: CSARDWSRALDTEAFF.

This clonotype was counted many times. As DNA, the CDR3 is TGCAGTGCGAGGGGACCCAGGGGGGGATCACCCCTCCACTTT. It is translated as CSARGPRGGSPLHF. J is TRBJ1-6 and V is TRBV20-1; 7 nucleotides agree with TRBD1. Germline assignment: CDR1 DFQATT and CDR2 SNEGSKA (reference sequence). V gave up 6 bases and J gave up 10 bases; unmatched junction bases: 12. The CDR3 is 14 residues long.

The table lists this clonotype with many counts. CDR3 in amino acids: CSARKQGSTEAFF. The DNA for the CDR3 is TGCAGTGCTAGAAAACAGGGGAGCACTGAAGCTTTCTTT. This chain uses TRBV20-1 with TRBJ1-1, with 7 bases fitting TRBD1. This CDR3 is 13 amino acids long. Trimming took 2 bases from V and 4 from J; bases not matched to a gene: 4. CDR1 is DFQATT and CDR2 is SNEGSKA in the germline V gene (reference sequence).

This clonotype was counted a few times. V and J are TRBV12-3 or TRBV12-4 and TRBJ1-2; 7 nucleotides align to TRBD1. The CDR3 contains 13 residues. V lost 6 bases, J lost 4 bases, and 5 bases stayed unmatched. CDR3 protein: CASRTTGVYGYTF. The CDR3 DNA is TGTGCCAGCAGAACAACAGGGGTCTATGGCTACACCTTC.

V is TRBV5-5 and J is TRBJ2-1; TRBD2 agrees at 12 bases. After removal of 3 bases from V and 6 bases from J, the junction contained 1 base not matched to a gene. The V gene's germline CDR1 is SGHKS and CDR2 YYEKEE (reference sequence). The CDR3 covers 14 residues. CDR3 sequence: CASSWTSGTNEQFF. CDR3 nucleotides: TGTGCCAGCAGCTGGACTAGCGGGACCAATGAGCAGTTCTTC. The full variable domain, in which reference TRBV5-5 and TRBJ2-1 provide the parts outside the CDR3, is DAGVTQSPTHLIKTRGQQVTLRCSPISGHKSVSWYQQVLGQGPQFIFQYYEKEERGRGNFPDRFSARQFPNYSSELNVNALLLGDSALYLCASSWTSGTNEQFFGPGTRLTVL.

The V and J genes are TRBV9 and TRBJ2-3, with D possibly matching TRBD1 (5 bases). V lost 0 bases to trimming and J lost 4 bases, with 6 bases between them. This CDR3 spans 13 amino acids. Germline-derived CDR1 and CDR2 are SGDLS and YYNGEE. This CDR3 is CASSVGGPDTQYF. The CDR3 DNA follows: TGTGCCAGCAGCGTAGGGGGCCCAGATACGCAGTATTTT.

This clonotype was found many times. The chain combines TRBV27 with TRBJ2-7; the D is unclear. CDR3 size: 13 residues. Trimming took off 2 bases at V and 4 bases at J, with 9 bases between the two ends. Germline V CDR1 and CDR2: MNHEY, SMNVEV (reference sequence). The CDR3 coding sequence is TGTGCCAGCAGTTTAGCCGCTGCTTACGAGCAGTACTTC. Residues: CASSLAAAYEQYF.

The sample holds a few counts of this clonotype. The chain links TRBV2 to TRBJ2-7; the D call may be TRBD1 or TRBD2 (6 bases each). CDR3 length equals 17 residues. V was clipped by 2 bases and J by 1 base, with 18 bases between them. The V gene's germline CDR1 is SNHLY and CDR2 FYNNEI. The CDR3 coding sequence is TGTGCCAGCAGTGAAACGATCTGGGGGGCGCGTTCCTACGAGCAGTACTTC. Encoded protein: CASSETIWGARSYEQYF.

This clonotype turned up a few times. The chain joins TRBV6-1 to TRBJ1-5, with 7 positions matching TRBD1. J was trimmed by 3 bases and V by 1 base; bases with no gene match: 3. CDR1 MNHNS and CDR2 SASEGT come from the germline V gene. The CDR3 covers 15 residues. The chain's CDR3 is CASSEGRGNNQPQHF. In nucleotides, the CDR3 is TGTGCCAGCAGTGAAGGCAGGGGGAACAATCAGCCCCAGCATTTT.

This clonotype was found many times. This chain links TRBV3-1 with TRBJ2-7; no definite D call. The CDR3 contains 12 residues. Germline loops: CDR1 LGHDT, CDR2 YNNKEL (reference sequence). V was pared by 5 bases and J by 4 bases, with 9 bases between. The CDR3 sequence: CASSTRKYEQYF. The CDR3 region has the DNA TGTGCCAGCAGCACCCGGAAATACGAGCAGTACTTC.

In its sample, this clonotype was seen a few times. The V call is TRBV19, the J call TRBJ2-6; a possible D gene is TRBD2 (6 bases). The germline gives CDR1 LNHDA, CDR2 SQIVND (reference sequence). V was shortened by 6 bases and J by 3 bases, with 12 bases between the two germline ends. The CDR3 is 15 residues long. In DNA, the CDR3 is TGTGCCAGTAGACCCTATAGCGGTGGGGCCAACGTCCTGACTTTC. It codes for CASRPYSGGANVLTF.

This clonotype came up many times. The chain has TRBV12-3 or TRBV12-4 and TRBJ2-7, with TRBD2 identical over 12 bases. The CDR3 sequence is 14 residues long. J gave up 4 bases and V 2 bases, and 0 bases lay outside the gene matches. This CDR3 reads CASSLLAGGYEQYF. CDR3 sequence (DNA): TGTGCCAGCAGTTTACTAGCGGGAGGGTACGAGCAGTACTTC.

This clonotype was recorded many times. The genes are TRBV20-1 and TRBJ1-1; 10 bases match TRBD1. Germline assignment: CDR1 DFQATT and CDR2 SNEGSKA (reference sequence). The CDR3 loop spans 13 amino acids. With 3 bases clipped from V and 6 bases from J, the junction kept 4 bases outside the gene matches. The CDR3 nucleotides are TGCAGTGCTAGTCAGGACAGGGGGGCTGAAGCTTTCTTT. Protein: CSASQDRGAEAFF.

This clonotype was counted ten times or more. The rearrangement uses TRBV5-5 and TRBJ2-3; 9 bases match TRBD1. Looked up from germline, CDR1 is SGHKS and CDR2 is YYEKEE (reference sequence). This CDR3 contains 15 residues. The junction had 9 bases not matched to a gene; V was cut back by 6 bases and J by 4 bases. CDR3 in amino acids: CASTPGTGRADTQYF. CDR3 DNA: TGTGCCAGCACCCCCGGGACAGGGAGGGCAGATACGCAGTATTTT. The full variable domain, completed using reference TRBV5-5 and TRBJ2-3, is DAGVTQSPTHLIKTRGQQVTLRCSPISGHKSVSWYQQVLGQGPQFIFQYYEKEERGRGNFPDRFSARQFPNYSSELNVNALLLGDSALYLCASTPGTGRADTQYFGPGTRLTVL.

This clonotype appeared many times. This sequence joins TRBV7-8 and TRBJ1-4, with D unresolved. This CDR3 comprises 15 residues. Germline loops: CDR1 SGHVS, CDR2 FQNEAQ. Trimming took off 5 bases at V and 0 bases at J, with 10 bases between the two ends. CDR3 sequence (DNA): TGTGCCAGCAGCCGTGGGGTTGCAACTAATGAAAAACTGTTTTTT. Translation gives CASSRGVATNEKLFF.

This clonotype was counted many times. The chain uses TRBV6-2 or TRBV6-3 and TRBJ2-2, with 9 positions matching TRBD1. This CDR3 has 15 amino acids. Germline-derived CDR1 and CDR2 are MNHEY and SVGEGT. V shed 6 bases and J 3 bases; nucleotides not matched to a gene: 5. Here the CDR3 reads CASSPRDRDTGELFF. CDR3 sequence (DNA): TGTGCCAGCAGCCCCCGGGACAGGGACACCGGGGAGCTGTTTTTT.

The table lists this clonotype with many counts. In nucleotides, the CDR3 is TGTGCCAGCAGCTTATGGACAGGGGTTAGCAATCAGCCCCAGCATTTT. This translates into CASSLWTGVSNQPQHF. The chain links TRBV7-9 to TRBJ1-5, with 9 positions matching TRBD1. From germline, CDR1 is SEHNR and CDR2 FQNEAQ (reference sequence). J gave up 0 bases and V 2 bases, and 2 bases lay outside the gene matches. This CDR3 has 16 amino acids.

This clonotype was counted at least ten times. The rearrangement joins TRBV12-3 or TRBV12-4 to TRBJ2-3, with 7 bases lining up with TRBD2. The length of the CDR3 is 14 residues. J lost 5 bases, V lost 5 bases, and 7 bases had no gene match. CDR3 nucleotide sequence: TGTGCCAGCAGTAGACTAGGGAGGGGAGATACGCAGTATTTT. It translates to CASSRLGRGDTQYF.

This clonotype was recorded at least ten times. The gene calls are TRBV6-1 and TRBJ1-1; 7 nucleotides line up with TRBD1. CDR1 is MNHNS and CDR2 is SASEGT in the germline V gene. The CDR3 length is 16 residues. Trimming took 5 bases from V and 3 from J; bases not matched to a gene: 12. The CDR3 sequence is CASSRDSQRSDTEAFF. Written as DNA, the CDR3 is TGTGCCAGCAGTAGGGACAGCCAACGATCGGACACTGAAGCTTTCTTT.

This chain links TRBV11-2 with TRBJ2-7; 7 nucleotides line up with TRBD2. Germline lookup yields CDR1 SGHAT and CDR2 FQNNGV. V trimming: 3 bases; J trimming: 0 bases; junction bases outside the gene matches: 11. The CDR3 is 17 amino acids. CDR3 residues: CASSFWGGSSSSYEQYF. DNA of the CDR3: TGTGCCAGCAGCTTTTGGGGAGGGTCTTCGAGCTCCTACGAGCAGTACTTC.

Concerning this clonotype itself: A much bigger clone sits one base away, suggesting this may be a read error. V is TRBV5-1 and J is TRBJ2-1; 7 bases agree with TRBD2. CDR3 length: 14 amino acids. Germline V CDR1 and CDR2: SGHRS, YFSETQ. The CDR3 reads CTSSRTSSYNEQFF. In DNA, the CDR3 is TGCACCAGCAGCCGGACTAGCTCCTACAATGAGCAGTTCTTC.

In this sample, this clonotype turned up many times. The chain has TRBV7-2 and TRBJ2-1; D is undetermined. Germline values: CDR1 SGHTA, CDR2 FQGNSA. The CDR3 loop spans 15 amino acids. V was trimmed by 1 base and J by 0 bases, leaving 7 bases between them. The CDR3 spells CASSLGVVSYNEQFF. The CDR3 nucleotides read TGTGCCAGCAGCTTAGGGGTAGTCTCCTACAATGAGCAGTTCTTC.

This clonotype was observed at least ten times. The chain employs TRBV12-3 or TRBV12-4 and TRBJ2-5; D remains ambiguous. V lost 6 bases, J lost 5 bases, and 13 bases lay in between. CDR3 length: 13 residues. The CDR3 loop is CASSRRGAETQYF. The CDR3 region has the DNA TGTGCCAGCAGCCGACGCGGCGCTGAGACCCAGTACTTC.

This chain uses TRBV4-3 with TRBJ1-1; TRBD1 agrees at 9 bases. This CDR3 contains 14 residues. CDR1 is LGHNA, CDR2 YSLEER, per germline. Trimming removed 1 base from V and 11 bases from J; junction bases left unmatched: 8. CDR3 sequence: CASSQVSGTGKAFF. The CDR3 DNA sequence: TGCGCCAGCAGCCAAGTATCCGGGACAGGGAAGGCTTTCTTT.